Below are 5 T cell receptor beta chains sequenced from a single sample in a study of CD8+ T cells in alopecia areata. The treatment is: oral pan-JAK inhibitor, 5-10 mg twice daily. Sequencing templates came from extracted RNA that was reverse transcribed into cDNA. The method was immunoSEQ multiplex PCR; TCRdb's version includes in-frame clones alone and lacks a portion of them. The data hold roughly 280,000 clones, with over 45% observed a single time. The input for sequencing was CD4+ T cells sorted from blood, taken at approximately week 52, from a patient treated with tofacitinib. The receptor source for this set is a human donor with alopecia areata.

This clone has more than one count but fewer than ten. The chain is built from TRBV29-1 and TRBJ1-1, with D possibly being TRBD1 (5 bases). This CDR3 comprises 14 residues. Germline lookup yields CDR1 SQVTM and CDR2 ANQGSEA. V lost 6 bases and J 1 base, leaving 15 bases between the germline ends. For the CDR3, the DNA is TGCAGCGTCGTCCCAGGGTTCGGGAACACTGAAGCTTTCTTT. Encoded protein: CSVVPGFGNTEAFF.

The chain carries TRBV5-1 and TRBJ1-3; D unresolved. CDR1 is SGHRS and CDR2 is YFSETQ in the germline V gene. The CDR3 extends over 14 amino acids. Trimming left V 2 bases short and J 1 base short, with 7 bases between. Here the CDR3 DNA reads TGCGCCAGCAGCTTAGACGGATCTGGAAACACCATATATTTT. Its translation: CASSLDGSGNTIYF.

The chain uses TRBV6-5 and TRBJ2-5, with D tentatively TRBD1 (6 bases). The CDR3 totals 12 residues. The ends were cut back, 7 bases at V and 5 bases at J, with 11 bases in the middle. Germline assignment: CDR1 MNHEY and CDR2 SVGAGI. The DNA for the CDR3 is TGTGCCAGCACCGACAGGTTGGAGACCCAGTACTTC. It encodes CASTDRLETQYF.

The gene calls are TRBV19 and TRBJ2-4; 11 bases match TRBD1. V lost 7 bases, J lost 5 bases, and 13 bases stayed unmatched. Germline V gene lookup returns CDR1 LNHDA and CDR2 SQIVND (reference sequence). CDR3 length: 17 amino acids. The CDR3 DNA reads TGTGCCAGTACCCCCCCCCGCGGGACAGGGGGGGAAAACATTCAGTACTTC. Residues: CASTPPRGTGGENIQYF. The complete variable domain, with remaining parts taken from reference TRBV19 and TRBJ2-4, reads DGGITQSPKYLFRKEGQNVTLSCEQNLNHDAMYWYRQDPGQGLRLIYYSQIVNDFQKGDIAEGYSVSREKKESFPLTVTSAQKNPTAFYLCASTPPRGTGGENIQYFGAGTRLSVL.

This chain uses TRBV5-6 with TRBJ2-5, with 9 bases fitting TRBD2. This CDR3 is built from 17 residues. Trimming took 0 bases from V and 5 from J; bases not matched to a gene: 11. The V gene's germline CDR1 is SGHDT and CDR2 YYEEEE. CDR3 sequence (DNA): TGTGCCAGCAGCTTGGAGCCTAGCGGGGCCCTTCGGGAGACCCAGTACTTC. Its translation: CASSLEPSGALRETQYF.